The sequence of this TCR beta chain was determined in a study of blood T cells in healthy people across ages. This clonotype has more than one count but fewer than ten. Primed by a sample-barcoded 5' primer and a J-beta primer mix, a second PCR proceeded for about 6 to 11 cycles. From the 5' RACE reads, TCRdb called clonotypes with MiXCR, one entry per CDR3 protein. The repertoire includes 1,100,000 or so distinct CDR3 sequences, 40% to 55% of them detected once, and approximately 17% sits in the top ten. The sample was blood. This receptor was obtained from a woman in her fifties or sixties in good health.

As DNA, the CDR3 is TGCGCCAGCAGCTTGGGACTAATGGAGACCCAGTACTTC. This translates into CASSLGLMETQYF. The chain recombines TRBV5-1 with TRBJ2-5; TRBD2 might be the D (5 bases). Between the trimmed V and J ends, which lost 0 bases and 5 bases, there was a span of 8 bases. The CDR3 spans 13 residues. Germline V gene sequence: CDR1 SGHRS, CDR2 YFSETQ.